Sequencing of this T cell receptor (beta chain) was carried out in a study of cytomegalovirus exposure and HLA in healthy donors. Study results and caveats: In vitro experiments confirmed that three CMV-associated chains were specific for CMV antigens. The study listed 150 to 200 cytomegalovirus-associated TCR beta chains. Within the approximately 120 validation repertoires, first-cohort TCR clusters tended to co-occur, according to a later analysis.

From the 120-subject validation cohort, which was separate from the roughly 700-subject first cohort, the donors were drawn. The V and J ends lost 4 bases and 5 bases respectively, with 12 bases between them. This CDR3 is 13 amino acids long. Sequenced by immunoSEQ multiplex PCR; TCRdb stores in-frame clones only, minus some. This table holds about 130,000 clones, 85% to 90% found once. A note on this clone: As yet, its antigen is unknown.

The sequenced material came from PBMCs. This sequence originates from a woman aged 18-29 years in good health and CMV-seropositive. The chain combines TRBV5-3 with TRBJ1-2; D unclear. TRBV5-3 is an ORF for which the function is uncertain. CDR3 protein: CARSPPGSYGYTF. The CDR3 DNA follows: TGTGCCAGAAGCCCCCCCGGGTCATATGGCTACACCTTC.